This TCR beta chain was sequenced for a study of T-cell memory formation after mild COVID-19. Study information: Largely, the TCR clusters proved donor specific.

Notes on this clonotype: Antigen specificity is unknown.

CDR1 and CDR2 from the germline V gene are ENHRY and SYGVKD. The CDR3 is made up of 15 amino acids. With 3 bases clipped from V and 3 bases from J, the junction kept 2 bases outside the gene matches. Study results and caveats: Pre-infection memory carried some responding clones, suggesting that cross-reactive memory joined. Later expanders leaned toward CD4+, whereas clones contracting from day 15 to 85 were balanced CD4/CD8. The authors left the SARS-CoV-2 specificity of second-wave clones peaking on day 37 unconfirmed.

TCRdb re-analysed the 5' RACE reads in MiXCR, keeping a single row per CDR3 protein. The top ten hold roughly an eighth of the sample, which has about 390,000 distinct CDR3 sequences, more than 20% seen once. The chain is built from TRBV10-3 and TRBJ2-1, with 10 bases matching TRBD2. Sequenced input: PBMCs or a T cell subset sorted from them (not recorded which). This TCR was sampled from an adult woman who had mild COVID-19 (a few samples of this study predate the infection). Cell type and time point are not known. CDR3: CAISEASGSYNEQFF. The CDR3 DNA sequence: TGTGCCATCAGTGAAGCTAGCGGGAGCTACAATGAGCAGTTCTTC.